A single sample is the source of the 27 T cell receptor beta chains below, sequenced in a study of T cells in Graves' hyperthyroidism and ophthalmopathy. TCR beta CDR3 regions were amplified from RNA. The HTBI primer set was used in a first-round RT-PCR of the TCR CDR3. TCRdb called the multiplex PCR reads again in MiXCR, with one record for every CDR3 protein. The sample records fewer than 550,000 distinct CDR3 sequences, about 24% being singletons. Sequencing input: blood. Receptors were obtained from a young woman with Graves' ophthalmopathy.

This clonotype was recorded at least ten times. The chain couples TRBV19 to TRBJ1-5, with D unresolved. The V gene lost 3 bases and the J gene lost 6 bases, with 9 bases spanning the gap. The CDR3 is 13 amino acids. CDR1 is LNHDA and CDR2 is SQIVND in the germline V gene (reference sequence). The CDR3 loop is CASSMTGSQPQHF. The DNA of the CDR3 is TGTGCCAGTAGTATGACGGGGTCTCAGCCCCAGCATTTT. The whole variable domain, remainder taken from reference TRBV19 and TRBJ1-5, is DGGITQSPKYLFRKEGQNVTLSCEQNLNHDAMYWYRQDPGQGLRLIYYSQIVNDFQKGDIAEGYSVSREKKESFPLTVTSAQKNPTAFYLCASSMTGSQPQHFGDGTRLSIL.

The chain employs TRBV12-3 or TRBV12-4 and TRBJ2-7; 9 nucleotides align to TRBD2. This CDR3 region has 13 residues. The V gene end was trimmed by 6 bases and the J gene end by 6 bases; junction bases not matched to a gene: 6. CDR3 sequence: CASRPRTSAEQYF. Written as DNA, the CDR3 is TGTGCCAGCAGGCCCCGGACTAGCGCCGAGCAGTACTTC.

About this clonotype itself: A junction boundary mismatches the germline segment, possibly from a read error. The chain carries TRBV24-1 and TRBJ2-2, with D tentatively TRBD2 (5 bases). The CDR3 length is 16 residues. CDR1 is KGHDR, CDR2 SFDVKD, per germline. The CDR3, as DNA: TGTGCCACCAGTGATTTGGAGGGTCAGAACACCGGGGAGCCGTTTTTT. This codes for CATSDLEGQNTGEPFF.

Remarks on this clonotype: One end of the junction is discordant with germline, which a read error may explain. The chain is built from TRBV6-2 or TRBV6-3 and TRBJ2-7, with TRBD2 matching over 8 bases. Germline V gives CDR1 MNHEY, CDR2 SVGEGT. The CDR3 is made up of 15 amino acids. The CDR3 here is CASSYSATSVDEQYF. DNA of the CDR3: TGCGCCAGCAGTTACTCGGCGACTAGCGTCGACGAGCAGTACTTC.

This chain uses TRBV4-2 with TRBJ1-1, with a possible D match to TRBD1 (5 bases). The CDR3 extends over 17 amino acids. Germline V gene lookup returns CDR1 LGHNA and CDR2 YNFKEQ. V lost 2 bases and J lost 4, with 20 bases in between. This CDR3 reads CASSQKRGPIRGTEAFF. CDR3 sequence (DNA): TGTGCCAGCAGCCAAAAACGGGGACCTATACGGGGCACTGAAGCTTTCTTT.

The chain combines TRBV3-1 with TRBJ1-2; 7 bases match TRBD1. Germline CDR1 and CDR2: LGHDT and YNNKEL (reference sequence). V lost 5 bases and J lost 7; bases outside the gene matches: 10. This CDR3 has 14 residues. CDR3 protein: CASSAGGGAFGYTF. DNA of the CDR3: TGTGCCAGCAGCGCCGGAGGGGGCGCTTTTGGCTACACCTTC.

This clonotype was counted ten times or more. This sequence joins TRBV28 and TRBJ2-5; TRBD2 agrees at 7 bases. Germline V lookup: CDR1 MDHEN, CDR2 SYDVKM. V was clipped by 7 bases and J by 4 bases; unmatched bases: 15. The CDR3 extends over 16 amino acids. The CDR3 sequence is CASTWGGRAARETQYF. CDR3 bases: TGTGCCAGCACCTGGGGGGGGAGGGCCGCCAGAGAGACCCAGTACTTC.

About this clonotype itself: Since the CDR3 does not end with the conserved phenylalanine or tryptophan, this likely comes from a read error. The DNA is left out, because the CDR3 cannot be placed on it with certainty; the CDR3 is given as TCRdb lists it. The chain carries TRBV5-4 and TRBJ1-5; the table's D gene call, TRBD1, was not cross checked with the DNA. The CDR3 totals 15 residues, both ends included. The V gene's germline CDR1 is SGHNT and CDR2 YYREEE (reference sequence). This CDR3 reads CASSFGVGGNQPQQL.

This clonotype was found a few times. The gene calls are TRBV5-1 and TRBJ2-5; 12 nucleotides align to TRBD2. The CDR3 extends over 15 amino acids. Germline CDR1 and CDR2: SGHRS and YFSETQ. J gave up 7 bases and V 4 bases, and 8 bases lay outside the gene matches. The CDR3 here is CASSQLAGGLPTQYF. CDR3 sequence (DNA): TGCGCCAGCAGCCAACTAGCGGGGGGCCTCCCGACCCAGTACTTC.

At least ten counts were recorded for this clonotype. The chain uses TRBV30 and TRBJ1-1, with 9 positions matching TRBD1. The CDR3 extends over 15 amino acids. Germline V gene data show CDR1 as GTSNPN and CDR2 as SVGIG (reference sequence). V lost 3 bases, J lost 0 bases, and 5 bases stayed unmatched. CDR3 in amino acids: CAWRTGGDLNTEAFF. The CDR3 bases are TGTGCCTGGAGGACAGGGGGGGACCTGAACACTGAAGCTTTCTTT.

In this sample, this clonotype turned up many times. The chain links TRBV30 to TRBJ1-2; D may be TRBD1 (5 bases). Trimming shortened V by 0 bases and J by 4 bases, and 15 bases separated the two germline ends. There are 15 residues in the CDR3. Germline V gene lookup returns CDR1 GTSNPN and CDR2 SVGIG (reference sequence). The CDR3 DNA sequence: TGTGCCTGGAGTGTACGGAGGGGAGTCCGCTATGGCTACACCTTC. As protein: CAWSVRRGVRYGYTF.

This clonotype was detected only a few times. The chain is built from TRBV12-3 or TRBV12-4 and TRBJ1-3; D unresolved. The CDR3 contains 16 residues. With 6 bases removed from V and 0 bases from J, the gap between germline ends came to 15 bases. The CDR3 region is CASRATGRLSGNTIYF. The DNA of the CDR3 is TGTGCCAGCAGAGCAACCGGGAGACTCTCTGGAAACACCATATATTTT.

This clonotype was seen more than once but under ten times. The chain combines TRBV12-3 or TRBV12-4 with TRBJ2-2; D is possibly TRBD1 (6 bases). This CDR3 region has 17 residues. V was pared by 5 bases and J by 4 bases, with 20 bases between. CDR3 region: CASSITYRQGSTGELFF. The CDR3 DNA follows: TGTGCCAGCAGTATTACCTACCGGCAGGGGTCCACCGGGGAGCTGTTTTTT.

This clonotype was seen repeatedly, ten times or more. The chain has TRBV7-2 and TRBJ1-2; TRBD1 agrees at 8 bases. V gave up 5 bases and J gave up 4 bases; unmatched junction bases: 9. The germline gives CDR1 SGHTA, CDR2 FQGNSA. This CDR3 has 15 residues. CDR3 nucleotides: TGTGCCAGCAGCGTGACGGGGGACAGGAGCTATGGCTACACCTTC. Translated, it gives CASSVTGDRSYGYTF.

Details on this clonotype: This may come from a read error, since a much larger clone is one base off. V usage is TRBV19 and J usage is TRBJ1-5; maybe TRBD1 (6 bases). CDR1 is LNHDA, CDR2 SQIVND, per germline (reference sequence). The CDR3 contains 15 residues. The CDR3 sequence: CASSIGSQGNQPQRF. CDR3 coding DNA: TGTGCCAGTAGTATAGGCTCACAGGGCAATCAGCCCCAGCGTTTT.

CDR3 bases: TGTGCCAGCTCACCAAGAGGCAGGGTCCACGAGCAGTACTTC. Amino acids: CASSPRGRVHEQYF. The chain is built from TRBV18 and TRBJ2-7; tentatively, D is TRBD1 (5 bases). Germline V lookup: CDR1 KGHSH, CDR2 LQKENI. V lost 2 bases and J 5 bases, leaving 13 bases between the germline ends. CDR3 size: 14 residues.

This clonotype was seen at least ten times. The chain employs TRBV7-2 and TRBJ2-5; TRBD1 is a possible D gene (6 bases). Germline V CDR1 and CDR2: SGHTA, FQGNSA. Trimming shortened V by 5 bases and J by 6 bases, and 10 bases separated the two germline ends. This CDR3 has 12 residues. The CDR3 region has the DNA TGTGCCAGCAGCCCAGGGGAGAAGACCCAGTACTTC. As protein: CASSPGEKTQYF.

This clonotype was counted at least ten times. The V call is TRBV15, the J call TRBJ1-5; D is ambiguous. CDR1 is LNHNV, CDR2 YYDKDF, per germline (reference sequence). V was cut by 0 bases and J by 0 bases, with 6 bases left in between. The length of the CDR3 is 15 residues. The CDR3 nucleotides read TGTGCCACCAGCAGAGATCGTAGTAGCAATCAGCCCCAGCATTTT. Translating it yields CATSRDRSSNQPQHF.

This clonotype occurred a few times. A single base separates this from a much larger clone, so it may be a read error. This sequence joins TRBV9 and TRBJ1-1; D uncertain. Germline V gene lookup returns CDR1 SGDLS and CDR2 YYNGEE. The CDR3 runs to 13 residues. CDR3 sequence: CASSVGPNTEACF. The CDR3 bases are TGTGCCAGCAGCGTAGGCCCGAACACTGAAGCTTGCTTT.

This clonotype showed up many times. The gene calls are TRBV2 and TRBJ1-5; possibly TRBD1 for D (6 bases). Per the germline V gene, CDR1 is SNHLY and CDR2 is FYNNEI. The V gene lost 6 bases and the J gene lost 7 bases, with 25 bases spanning the gap. CDR3 length: 17 amino acids. The CDR3 DNA reads TGTGCCAGCAGGGGGTGGACAGTCCCTAACAAGAGCCAGCCCCAGCATTTT. It encodes CASRGWTVPNKSQPQHF. The entire variable domain, with the rest obtained from reference TRBV2 and TRBJ1-5, is as follows: EPEVTQTPSHQVTQMGQEVILRCVPISNHLYFYWYRQILGQKVEFLVSFYNNEISEKSEIFDDQFSVERPDGSNFTLKIRSTKLEDSAMYFCASRGWTVPNKSQPQHFGDGTRLSIL.

The chain has TRBV12-3 or TRBV12-4 and TRBJ2-7, with 10 bases fitting TRBD1. V shed 6 bases and J 5 bases; nucleotides not matched to a gene: 7. The CDR3 contains 14 residues. The CDR3 DNA is TGTGCCAGCAGCAAAGGACAGGGGGTTAACGAGCAGTACTTC. The encoded protein is CASSKGQGVNEQYF.

This clonotype has a count of ten or more. J is TRBJ1-2 and V is TRBV12-3 or TRBV12-4; 7 bases align to TRBD1. The CDR3 covers 15 residues. Losses at the gene ends were 6 bases for V and 4 bases for J; bases not matched to a gene: 11. The CDR3 nucleotides read TGTGCCAGCAGCCACCTCAGGGGGGAATCCTATGGCTACACCTTC. It codes for CASSHLRGESYGYTF.

There are many counts of this clonotype. The rearrangement links TRBV20-1 to TRBJ1-2, with 7 bases that match TRBD1. V gave up 0 bases and J gave up 5 bases; unmatched junction bases: 3. The CDR3 extends over 13 amino acids. Germline CDR1 DFQATT, CDR2 SNEGSKA (reference sequence). Here the CDR3 DNA reads TGCAGTGCTAGAGAATTCAGGGGGTATGGCTACACCTTC. Its translation: CSAREFRGYGYTF.

This clonotype was found once. This chain joins TRBV12-3 or TRBV12-4 and TRBJ2-7, with D possibly TRBD1 on 6 matching bases. V lost 5 bases, J lost 3 bases, and 17 bases lay in between. The CDR3 spans 15 residues. The CDR3 region has the DNA TGTGCCAGCAGTCTAGTGGCGCAGGGGATCTACGAGCAGTACTTC. Protein: CASSLVAQGIYEQYF.

This clonotype was seen ten or more times. The chain joins TRBV7-2 to TRBJ2-5; 7 bases map to TRBD1. Germline CDR1 and CDR2: SGHTA and FQGNSA. The CDR3 extends over 15 amino acids. The trim removed 4 bases at V and 5 bases at J, leaving 10 bases unmatched. CDR3 sequence (DNA): TGTGCCAGCAGCTCCTACAGGGGTGTAGGGGAGACCCAGTACTTC. It translates to CASSSYRGVGETQYF.

V is TRBV6-1 and J is TRBJ1-1; D possibly corresponds to TRBD1 (6 bases). Trimming removed 6 bases at V and 3 bases at J, with 11 bases between. The V gene's germline CDR1 is MNHNS and CDR2 SASEGT. There are 13 residues in the CDR3. CDR3 DNA: TGTGCCAGCAGACAGGGAACCTACACTGAAGCTTTCTTT. Encoded protein: CASRQGTYTEAFF.

A word on this clonotype: One end of the junction does not line up with germline, which may come from a read error. The rearrangement links TRBV5-1 to TRBJ2-7; D possibly corresponds to TRBD2 (6 bases). The germline V gene encodes CDR1 SGHRS and CDR2 YFSETQ. The length of the CDR3 is 14 residues. The CDR3 spells CSSSRFGGPYEQYF. The CDR3 region has the DNA TGCTCCAGCAGCCGATTCGGGGGACCCTACGAGCAGTACTTC.